Shown below are 17 T cell receptor beta chains from a single sample sequenced in a study of cytomegalovirus exposure and HLA in healthy donors. 13 Jbeta primers and 60 Vbeta primers were used for the PCR. Produced via immunoSEQ multiplex PCR; TCRdb's table is partial and in-frame only. The sample gives 210,000 or so clones, 85% of which show up once; about 0.25% is in the top ten. Sequencing used PBMCs. The receptors come from a girl aged 2 to 10 in good health and CMV-seronegative.

This rearrangement joins TRBV4-2 to TRBJ1-5, with TRBD1 matching 8 bases. Germline V gene sequence: CDR1 LGHNA, CDR2 YNFKEQ. The CDR3 consists of 15 residues. V was clipped by 1 base and J by 5 bases; unmatched bases: 4. The CDR3 region has the DNA TGTGCCAGCAGCCAAGCGGACAGGGATGATCAGCCCCAGCATTTT. Its protein is CASSQADRDDQPQHF.

This sequence joins TRBV18 and TRBJ1-5, with 7 bases fitting TRBD1. The germline V gene encodes CDR1 KGHSH and CDR2 LQKENI. This CDR3 comprises 15 residues. The V gene end was trimmed by 3 bases and the J gene end by 3 bases; junction bases not matched to a gene: 5. This chain's CDR3 is CASSPKGADNQPQHF. The CDR3 nucleotides are TGTGCCAGCTCACCGAAGGGGGCCGACAATCAGCCCCAGCATTTT.

V and J are TRBV5-1 and TRBJ2-2; 8 nucleotides agree with TRBD2. The CDR3 runs 14 residues. Germline CDR1 reads SGHRS; CDR2 reads YFSETQ. V was pared by 8 bases and J by 3 bases, with 6 bases of the junction left unmatched. The CDR3: CASHRSGDTGELFF. CDR3 nucleotides: TGCGCCAGTCACCGTAGCGGGGACACCGGGGAGCTGTTTTTT.

The rearrangement uses TRBV19 and TRBJ1-5, with D uncertain. Germline CDR1 LNHDA, CDR2 SQIVND (reference sequence). Trimming took off 2 bases at V and 1 base at J, with 12 bases between the two ends. This CDR3 is built from 16 residues. The chain's CDR3 is CASSILTVSSNQPQHF. CDR3 nucleotide sequence: TGTGCCAGTAGTATATTAACAGTTTCCAGCAATCAGCCCCAGCATTTT.

The chain carries TRBV9 and TRBJ2-1; TRBD2 matches 9 bases. After removal of 3 bases from V and 8 bases from J, the junction contained 3 bases not matched to a gene. The germline gives CDR1 SGDLS, CDR2 YYNGEE. The CDR3 length is 13 residues. CDR3 nucleotides: TGTGCCAGCAGCGACGGGACTAGCTATGAGCAGTTCTTC. Its translation: CASSDGTSYEQFF.

The chain employs TRBV5-5 and TRBJ1-1, with no clear D. V lost 4 bases and J lost 1, with 8 bases in between. Germline V CDR1 and CDR2: SGHKS, YYEKEE (reference sequence). CDR3 length: 13 amino acids. The CDR3 reads CASSISTNTEAFF. CDR3 DNA sequence: TGTGCCAGCAGCATTAGCACGAACACTGAAGCTTTCTTT. The variable domain in full, with the rest retrieved from reference TRBV5-5 and TRBJ1-1, is DAGVTQSPTHLIKTRGQQVTLRCSPISGHKSVSWYQQVLGQGPQFIFQYYEKEERGRGNFPDRFSARQFPNYSSELNVNALLLGDSALYLCASSISTNTEAFFGQGTRLTVV.

This chain uses TRBV7-8 with TRBJ1-2; D ambiguous. V was trimmed by 5 bases and J by 5 bases, leaving 18 bases between them. The CDR3 loop spans 15 amino acids. CDR1 and CDR2 from the germline V gene are SGHVS and FQNEAQ. The CDR3 protein is CASSPEGRTDYGYTF. The CDR3 coding sequence is TGTGCCAGCAGCCCAGAGGGTCGAACAGATTATGGCTACACCTTC.

The chain uses TRBV29-1 and TRBJ1-1, with D hard to call. Germline-derived CDR1 and CDR2 are SQVTM and ANQGSEA. The CDR3 runs to 12 residues. V shed 4 bases and J shed 1 base, with 7 bases lying between them. The CDR3, as DNA: TGCAGCGTTGGAAAGCCGAACACTGAAGCTTTCTTT. It encodes CSVGKPNTEAFF.

The chain has TRBV6-5 and TRBJ2-7; TRBD1 matches 8 bases. Unmatched junction bases numbered 3, after V lost 2 bases and J lost 0 bases. This CDR3 comprises 15 residues. CDR1 MNHEY and CDR2 SVGAGI come from the germline V gene. The CDR3 protein is CASSYQGTGSYEQYF. In nucleotides, the CDR3 is TGTGCCAGCAGTTACCAAGGGACAGGCTCCTACGAGCAGTACTTC.

This chain uses TRBV27 with TRBJ2-7, with a possible D match to TRBD1 (5 bases). CDR3 size: 11 residues. V shed 9 bases and J shed 3 bases, with 9 bases lying between them. Germline CDR1 reads MNHEY; CDR2 reads SMNVEV (reference sequence). The DNA for the CDR3 is TGTGCCAGGGGCAGGGACTACGAGCAGTACTTC. It codes for CARGRDYEQYF.

This clone occurred a few times. This chain joins TRBV9 and TRBJ1-1, with 9 nucleotides matching TRBD1. Unmatched junction bases numbered 5, after V lost 4 bases and J lost 1 base. CDR1 is SGDLS, CDR2 YYNGEE, per germline. CDR3 length: 15 residues. DNA of the CDR3: TGTGCCAGCAGCACACAGGGGGCCCCGAACACTGAAGCTTTCTTT. Translation gives CASSTQGAPNTEAFF.

The chain recombines TRBV18 with TRBJ1-3; possible D gene TRBD1, 5 bases. The length of the CDR3 is 14 residues. Germline V gives CDR1 KGHSH, CDR2 LQKENI. Trimming left V 3 bases short and J 2 bases short, with 8 bases between. CDR3 residues: CASSPSGAGNTIYF. The CDR3 DNA reads TGTGCCAGCTCACCCTCGGGGGCTGGAAACACCATATATTTT.

This chain links TRBV2 with TRBJ2-7; TRBD2 agrees at 11 bases. Germline CDR1 SNHLY, CDR2 FYNNEI. The CDR3 has 16 residues. V dropped 6 bases and J dropped 3; count of bases not matched to a gene: 10. CDR3 residues: CASSANSGGANYEQYF. The CDR3 DNA reads as TGTGCCAGCAGCGCCAATAGCGGGGGGGCAAACTACGAGCAGTACTTC. Full variable domain (rest looked up from reference TRBV2 and TRBJ2-7): EPEVTQTPSHQVTQMGQEVILRCVPISNHLYFYWYRQILGQKVEFLVSFYNNEISEKSEIFDDQFSVERPDGSNFTLKIRSTKLEDSAMYFCASSANSGGANYEQYFGPGTRLTVT.

The gene calls are TRBV7-9 and TRBJ2-1, with D unclear. In germline, CDR1 is SEHNR, CDR2 FQNEAQ (reference sequence). The CDR3 runs 14 residues. V was trimmed by 5 bases and J by 5 bases, leaving 13 bases between them. The CDR3 DNA sequence: TGTGCCAGCAGCCAGCAGGCCGCCCACAATGAGCAGTTCTTC. Translation: CASSQQAAHNEQFF.

The chain combines TRBV2 with TRBJ2-3; a possible D gene is TRBD1 (6 bases). This CDR3 has 12 amino acids. CDR1 is SNHLY, CDR2 FYNNEI, per germline. With 7 bases removed from V and 3 bases from J, the gap between germline ends came to 8 bases. CDR3 DNA sequence: TGTGCCAGCAACCAGGGGACAGATACGCAGTATTTT. Translated: CASNQGTDTQYF. The full variable domain, with the rest looked up from reference TRBV2 and TRBJ2-3, is EPEVTQTPSHQVTQMGQEVILRCVPISNHLYFYWYRQILGQKVEFLVSFYNNEISEKSEIFDDQFSVERPDGSNFTLKIRSTKLEDSAMYFCASNQGTDTQYFGPGTRLTVL.

The chain couples TRBV19 to TRBJ1-1; tentative D call: TRBD1 (6 bases). CDR3 size: 15 residues. With 5 bases removed from V and 3 bases from J, the gap between germline ends came to 16 bases. Germline CDR1 and CDR2: LNHDA and SQIVND (reference sequence). The DNA of the CDR3 is TGTGCCAGTAGTGGGGGTAGGGGGGGAGACACTGAAGCTTTCTTT. Residues: CASSGGRGGDTEAFF.

This sequence joins TRBV7-2 and TRBJ2-7; TRBD2 is a possible D gene (5 bases). This CDR3 region has 15 residues. Germline lookup yields CDR1 SGHTA and CDR2 FQGNSA. Trimming removed 5 bases from V and 2 bases from J, with 16 bases in between. CDR3 bases: TGTGCCAGCAGCAAGTTAGCGTTATCTACCTACGAGCAGTACTTC. Translation gives CASSKLALSTYEQYF.